Following are 25 T cell receptor beta chains from one sample sequenced in a study of a mutant IDH1 vaccine in newly diagnosed glioma. The sample's time point: baseline, week 1 (first vaccination visit). Treatment meaning: pre-vaccination baseline after standard-of-care therapy. Some clones are missing from TCRdb's copy, which holds only in-frame ones; the method was immunoSEQ multiplex PCR. Of tens of thousands of clones in the sample, around 74% were seen once. The specimen was PBMCs, collected from a glioma patient treated with radiotherapy, temozolomide or both. These receptors all stem from a man aged 45-65 years with glioma.

Remarks on this clone: Within the sample, other DNA sequences also encode this same CDR3. The chain couples TRBV9 to TRBJ2-7; D is uncertain. V was pared by 4 bases and J by 0 bases, with 5 bases between. The V gene's germline CDR1 is SGDLS and CDR2 YYNGEE. The CDR3 has 12 residues. CDR3 sequence (DNA): TGTGCCAGCAGCAGGGACTCCTACGAGCAGTACTTC. The encoded protein is CASSRDSYEQYF.

This rearrangement joins TRBV5-1 to TRBJ1-1; 12 bases match TRBD1. Trimming removed 4 bases from V and 0 bases from J; junction bases left unmatched: 7. Germline V gene data show CDR1 as SGHRS and CDR2 as YFSETQ. The CDR3 has 17 amino acids. CDR3 residues: CASSLGTGGMLNTEAFF. As DNA, the CDR3 is TGCGCCAGCAGCCTAGGGACAGGGGGCATGTTGAACACTGAAGCTTTCTTT.

The rearrangement uses TRBV2 and TRBJ1-1; D is unclear. This CDR3 is built from 13 residues. Trimming took off 4 bases at V and 5 bases at J, with 11 bases between the two ends. The V gene's germline CDR1 is SNHLY and CDR2 FYNNEI. The CDR3 DNA sequence: TGTGCCAGCAGTGGGGAGGGAGGTACTGAAGCTTTCTTT. Translation: CASSGEGGTEAFF.

The chain uses TRBV2 and TRBJ2-1; TRBD1 aligns across 8 bases. Germline V CDR1 and CDR2: SNHLY, FYNNEI. The CDR3 has 15 residues. V lost 3 bases to trimming and J lost 3 bases; unmatched junction nucleotides: 4. The CDR3 spells CASSDRDRYYNEQFF. The DNA for the CDR3 is TGTGCCAGCAGTGACCGGGACAGGTACTACAATGAGCAGTTCTTC.

The chain combines TRBV19 with TRBJ1-3; unclear D gene. V gave up 5 bases and J gave up 9 bases, with 17 bases separating them. The length of the CDR3 is 14 residues. Germline V gives CDR1 LNHDA, CDR2 SQIVND (reference sequence). The CDR3 here is CASSPRTRTGTIYF. The CDR3 DNA reads as TGTGCCAGTAGTCCCCGGACCCGAACGGGCACCATATATTTT.

This chain joins TRBV14 and TRBJ2-1; perhaps TRBD2 as D (5 bases). V lost 3 bases and J lost 6, with 15 bases in between. The CDR3 totals 15 residues. The germline V gene has CDR1 SGHDN and CDR2 FVKESK. The CDR3 nucleotides read TGTGCCAGCAGCCATTTGTTTCGGGATTCCAATGAGCAGTTCTTC. Protein product: CASSHLFRDSNEQFF.

A remark on this clone: The sample contains more than one DNA sequence encoding this CDR3. In nucleotides, the CDR3 is TGCGCCAGCAGCTCGGACAGGGGTTACGAGCAGTACTTC. Translating it yields CASSSDRGYEQYF. This chain connects TRBV5-1 to TRBJ2-7; the match to TRBD1 covers 9 bases. J lost 4 bases, V lost 3 bases, and 2 bases had no gene match. The CDR3 has 13 amino acids. CDR1 and CDR2 from the germline V gene are SGHRS and YFSETQ.

The chain joins TRBV9 to TRBJ1-1; no clear D gene. The germline gives CDR1 SGDLS, CDR2 YYNGEE. With 0 bases removed from V and 1 base from J, the gap between germline ends came to 10 bases. The CDR3 extends over 15 amino acids. As DNA, the CDR3 is TGTGCCAGCAGCGTAGATGACGCCTCGAACACTGAAGCTTTCTTT. Encoded protein: CASSVDDASNTEAFF.

Only a few counts were recorded for this clone. CDR3 in amino acids: CSVGGATEAFF. The CDR3 region has the DNA TGCAGCGTGGGGGGCGCCACTGAAGCTTTCTTT. This chain connects TRBV29-1 to TRBJ1-1; perhaps TRBD1 as D (6 bases). V was shortened by 6 bases and J by 4 bases, with 9 bases between the two germline ends. This CDR3 is built from 11 residues. CDR1 is SQVTM, CDR2 ANQGSEA, per germline.

About this clone: A read error may account for a junction end that differs from germline. The chain links TRBV11-2 to TRBJ1-1; TRBD1 matches at 9 bases. The germline V gene has CDR1 SGHAT and CDR2 FQNNGV. CDR3 length equals 15 residues. The CDR3 DNA reads TGTGCCAGCAGCTCTGGGACAGGGTTTAACATTGAAGCTTTCTTT. Protein: CASSSGTGFNIEAFF.

The gene calls are TRBV5-4 and TRBJ1-5, with D unresolved. CDR1 is SGHNT, CDR2 YYREEE, per germline (reference sequence). Trimming cost V 4 bases and J 4 bases, with 12 bases left between them. The CDR3 contains 14 residues. The CDR3 DNA follows: TGTGCCAGCAGCCTGCTCGGGGAAAATCAGCCCCAGCATTTT. It yields the protein CASSLLGENQPQHF. The full variable domain, with the rest looked up from reference TRBV5-4 and TRBJ1-5, is ETGVTQSPTHLIKTRGQQVTLRCSSQSGHNTVSWYQQALGQGPQFIFQYYREEENGRGNFPPRFSGLQFPNYSSELNVNALELDDSALYLCASSLLGENQPQHFGDGTRLSIL.

This clone showed up just a few times. At one of its ends the junction is not consistent with the germline gene, which may arise from a read error. The chain couples TRBV11-2 to TRBJ1-2, with 8 bases that match TRBD1. This CDR3 has 14 amino acids. From germline, CDR1 is SGHAT and CDR2 FQNNGV. The CDR3 region has the DNA TGTGCCAGCAGCGTAGACAGGGGAAACTATGGCTACACCTTC. Translating gives CASSVDRGNYGYTF. Full variable domain (rest looked up from reference TRBV11-2 and TRBJ1-2): EAGVAQSPRYKIIEKRQSVAFWCNPISGHATLYWYQQILGQGPKLLIQFQNNGVVDDSQLPKDRFSAERLKGVDSTLKIQPAKLEDSAVYLCASSVDRGNYGYTFGSGTRLTVV.

The table lists this clone with a few counts. This chain joins TRBV29-1 and TRBJ1-2; 7 nucleotides match TRBD1. The germline V gene has CDR1 SQVTM and CDR2 ANQGSEA. The J segment lost 4 bases and the V segment lost 3 bases, leaving 5 bases of the junction unmatched. This CDR3 contains 13 residues. CDR3 sequence (DNA): TGCAGCGTTGAGGGCAGGGGGGGCTATGGCTACACCTTC. Translating it yields CSVEGRGGYGYTF.

This clone was counted a few times. This chain uses TRBV30 with TRBJ1-1; D call uncertain. Trimming took 0 bases from V and 7 from J, leaving 9 bases between them. The CDR3 runs 12 residues. Germline V CDR1 and CDR2: GTSNPN, SVGIG (reference sequence). CDR3 DNA: TGTGCCTGGAGTGTGTGGGGTGATGAAGCTTTCTTT. It codes for CAWSVWGDEAFF.

The chain recombines TRBV14 with TRBJ2-1, with D uncertain. This CDR3 spans 11 amino acids. Germline assignment: CDR1 SGHDN and CDR2 FVKESK. The V end was cut by 3 bases, the J end by 8 bases, with 5 bases between. The CDR3 nucleotides are TGTGCCAGCAGCCAGCGAGATGAGCAGTTCTTC. Its translation: CASSQRDEQFF.

About this clone: This sample also contains other DNA sequences that code for the same CDR3. V gene TRBV7-2 combines with J gene TRBJ2-3; D unclear. V was clipped by 3 bases and J by 3 bases, with 1 base between them. Germline V gives CDR1 SGHTA, CDR2 FQGNSA. There are 11 residues in the CDR3. This chain's CDR3 is CASSFTDTQYF. CDR3 DNA: TGTGCCAGCAGCTTTACAGATACGCAGTATTTT.

This clone was seen a few times. The rearrangement links TRBV10-3 to TRBJ1-2; 7 bases match TRBD1. V was clipped by 7 bases and J by 8 bases; unmatched bases: 7. Germline values: CDR1 ENHRY, CDR2 SYGVKD. This CDR3 is built from 12 residues. CDR3: CAIKTGAEGYTF. CDR3 bases: TGTGCCATCAAAACAGGGGCGGAGGGCTACACCTTC.

This rearrangement joins TRBV28 to TRBJ1-5, with unresolved D. CDR3 length equals 14 residues. Germline V CDR1 and CDR2: MDHEN, SYDVKM. V dropped 7 bases and J dropped 10 bases, with 20 bases sitting between them. CDR3 region: CASTPGLVSPPQHF. The CDR3 DNA reads TGTGCCAGCACTCCAGGTTTAGTCTCGCCCCCCCAGCATTTT.

J is TRBJ2-3 and V is TRBV4-1; 11 nucleotides line up with TRBD2. The CDR3 is 16 amino acids. The junction had 8 bases not matched to a gene; V was cut back by 5 bases and J by 4 bases. In germline, CDR1 is MGHRA, CDR2 YSYEKL. The CDR3 loop is CASSFSGGAGADTQYF. In DNA, the CDR3 is TGCGCCAGCAGCTTTAGCGGGGGGGCTGGCGCAGATACGCAGTATTTT.

Only one count was recorded for this clone. V gene TRBV14 combines with J gene TRBJ2-3, with D possibly being TRBD2 (6 bases). Per the germline V gene, CDR1 is SGHDN and CDR2 is FVKESK. Trimming stripped 3 bases from V and 10 bases from J, with 11 bases between. This CDR3 comprises 12 residues. In DNA form, the CDR3 reads TGTGCCAGCAGCCAGTCTTCGGGGGCGCAGTATTTT. It encodes CASSQSSGAQYF.

V usage is TRBV5-4 and J usage is TRBJ1-1, with D possibly being TRBD1 (5 bases). The CDR3 runs 17 residues. Germline assignment: CDR1 SGHNT and CDR2 YYREEE (reference sequence). V lost 2 bases, J lost 1 base, and 18 bases lay in between. CDR3 protein: CASSFIRGSSSNTEAFF. For the CDR3, the DNA is TGTGCCAGCAGCTTCATAAGGGGCAGTTCTTCGAACACTGAAGCTTTCTTT. The complete variable domain, with remaining parts taken from reference TRBV5-4 and TRBJ1-1, reads ETGVTQSPTHLIKTRGQQVTLRCSSQSGHNTVSWYQQALGQGPQFIFQYYREEENGRGNFPPRFSGLQFPNYSSELNVNALELDDSALYLCASSFIRGSSSNTEAFFGQGTRLTVV.

V gene TRBV7-2 combines with J gene TRBJ2-5; D possibly corresponds to TRBD2 (6 bases). V was shortened by 1 base and J by 10 bases, with 16 bases between the two germline ends. The CDR3 runs 14 residues. CDR1 is SGHTA and CDR2 is FQGNSA in the germline V gene. The CDR3 is CASSLGQTSTNQYF. The CDR3 DNA reads TGTGCCAGCAGCTTAGGCCAGACTAGTACGAACCAGTACTTC.

The V gene is TRBV30, the J gene TRBJ1-6; D is unresolved. Trimming stripped 4 bases from V and 6 bases from J, with 10 bases between. The CDR3 spans 13 residues. Germline lookup yields CDR1 GTSNPN and CDR2 SVGIG (reference sequence). CDR3 sequence: CAWTYHGNSPLHF. The CDR3 nucleotides are TGTGCCTGGACCTATCACGGTAATTCACCCCTCCACTTT.

With respect to this clone: This CDR3 is missing its conserved last phenylalanine or tryptophan, likely due to a read error. J is TRBJ1-2 and V is TRBV30; no firm D call. The ends were cut back, 0 bases at V and 8 bases at J, with 13 bases in the middle. Germline values: CDR1 GTSNPN, CDR2 SVGIG (reference sequence). The CDR3 runs to 13 residues. In DNA form, the CDR3 reads TGTGCCTGGAGTGTCGGGTCAGCTCGGGGCTACACCCTC. Protein product: CAWSVGSARGYTL.

The rearrangement links TRBV6-1 to TRBJ2-2; tentatively, D is TRBD1 (5 bases). Germline V gives CDR1 MNHNS, CDR2 SASEGT. The CDR3 is 14 amino acids. Deletions cut 4 bases from V and 0 bases from J, with 6 bases between. The CDR3: CASSAGSNTGELFF. The CDR3 nucleotides read TGTGCCAGCAGTGCAGGGTCGAACACCGGGGAGCTGTTTTTT.